Listed below are T cell receptor beta chains from one sample, sequenced in a study of blood T cells in healthy people across ages. TCRdb re-called the 5' RACE reads with MiXCR, one entry per CDR3 protein. The data hold roughly 700,000 distinct CDR3 sequences, with approximately 25% observed a single time. This same sample was also part of a study on T cells of mothers and their children.

Input material: blood. All receptors derive from a boy younger than 18 in good health. The CDR3 runs from the conserved cysteine through the conserved F or W. The order of the fields is CDR3 length, V gene, clone size, J gene, CDR3 protein. Some rows mark clone size as missing; the rest say once, few, many or name a class of expanded clone.

16	TRBV12-5	once	TRBJ2-5	CASGWTSSGNQETQYF
13	TRBV29-1	once	TRBJ1-2	CSVAHRAAYGYTF
16	TRBV20-1	-	-	CSAQSSGEGLGYEQYF
15	TRBV3-1	few	TRBJ1-5	CASSQVVGRNQPQHF
16	TRBV7-2	-	TRBJ1-3	CASSLASGGSGNTIYF
16	TRBV9	few	TRBJ2-3	CASSRQGGSSTDTQYF
15	TRBV10-3	-	TRBJ1-1	CAISGGNSPNTEAFF
16	TRBV7-2	few	TRBJ2-2	CASFPGGAVGAGELFF
14	TRBV12-3/TRBV12-4	-	TRBJ2-7	CASTAGTAFHEQYF
14	TRBV6-6	-	TRBJ2-5	CASSPRDYQETQYF
14	TRBV7-2	-	TRBJ1-2	CASSLDRTGIGYTF
10	TRBV29-1	few	TRBJ1-2	CSDSGYGYTF
15	TRBV2	few	TRBJ1-2	CASSEALQGIEGYTF
13	TRBV9	few	TRBJ2-7	CASSVGANYEQYF
15	TRBV29-1	few	-	CSVDSWTGRRYEQYF
16	TRBV4-1	-	TRBJ2-1	CASSPDQGRSYNEQFF
15	TRBV7-3	-	TRBJ2-3	CASSFTGPFTDTQYF
17	TRBV11-2	-	TRBJ2-6	CASSFELAGGGANVLTF
14	TRBV12-3/TRBV12-4	few	TRBJ2-1	CASSLDTRHNEQFF
15	TRBV7-9	-	TRBJ2-1	CASSPTSGRVDEQFF
16	TRBV5-1	-	TRBJ2-5	CASSWTAGITQETQYF
16	TRBV4-1	few	-	CASSQPTSGRKSEQFF
13	TRBV7-7	many	TRBJ2-7	CASSLDRGNEQYF
14	TRBV30	-	TRBJ2-7	CAWRDRGLSYEQYF
14	TRBV3-1	many	TRBJ2-4	CASSRSGGANIQYF
14	TRBV28	-	TRBJ1-5	CASSLSRENQPQHF
15	TRBV12-5	-	TRBJ2-1	CASGLEGGPNNEQFF
12	TRBV20-1	few	TRBJ1-5	CSASQNNQPQHF
15	TRBV5-1	few	TRBJ2-1	CASSGDPGQGNEQFF
14	TRBV29-1	-	TRBJ2-7	CSVGDGQGGNEQYF
17	TRBV12-3/TRBV12-4	-	TRBJ2-5	CASSLSLASNPQETQYF
15	TRBV6-1	-	TRBJ2-7	CATREAGQGTYEQYF
16	TRBV7-2	few	TRBJ2-6	CASSLDGLSGANVLTF
15	TRBV18	few	TRBJ2-7	CASSPSGDRPYEQYF
14	TRBV12-5	-	TRBJ2-6	CASGLGSGANVLTF
16	TRBV20-1	-	TRBJ1-5	CSARDGGTGGGQPQHF
14	TRBV6-6	-	TRBJ1-5	CASDSRGISQPQHF
17	TRBV28	few	TRBJ2-1	CASRPIFRGSSYNEQFF
16	TRBV6-5	-	TRBJ2-7	CASSYRGTSGNVEQYF
15	TRBV4-3	few	TRBJ2-7	CASRQGQGSPYEQYF
14	TRBV12-5	-	-	CASGLWHRVYEQYF
15	TRBV4-1	-	TRBJ2-7	CASSQVGTGDYEQYF
12	TRBV7-2	-	TRBJ2-1	CVSSVQGNEQFF
14	TRBV28	few	TRBJ2-7	CASKGSSSSYEQYF
12	TRBV7-3	-	TRBJ2-2	CASSIAGGELFF
16	TRBV4-1	-	TRBJ2-7	CASSQEGTESGYEQYF